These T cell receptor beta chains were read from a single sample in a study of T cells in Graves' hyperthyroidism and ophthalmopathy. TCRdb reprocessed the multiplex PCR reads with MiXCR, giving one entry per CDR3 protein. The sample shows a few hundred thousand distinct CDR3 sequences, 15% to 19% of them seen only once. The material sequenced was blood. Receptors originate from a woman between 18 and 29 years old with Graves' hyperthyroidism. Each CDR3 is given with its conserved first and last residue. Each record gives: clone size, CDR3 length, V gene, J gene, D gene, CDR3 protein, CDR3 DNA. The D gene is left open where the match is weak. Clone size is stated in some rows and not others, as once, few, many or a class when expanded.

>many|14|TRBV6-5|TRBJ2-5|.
CASSYNSPSGPSYF
TGTGCCAGCAGTTACAATTCCCCCAGCGGACCGTCGTACTTC
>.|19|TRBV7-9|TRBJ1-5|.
CASSLWFFGVNNSNQPQHF
TGTGCCAGCAGCTTATGGTTCTTTGGAGTAAACAATAGCAATCAGCCCCAGCATTTT
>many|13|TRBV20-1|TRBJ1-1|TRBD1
CSASDRRNTEAFF
TGCAGTGCTTCGGACAGGCGGAACACTGAAGCTTTCTTT
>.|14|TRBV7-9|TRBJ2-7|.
CASSLGATSYEQYF
TGTGCCAGCAGCTTAGGGGCCACCTCCTACGAGCAGTACTTC
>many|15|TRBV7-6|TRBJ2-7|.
CASSFGTDENYEQYF
TGTGCCAGCAGCTTCGGGACCGATGAAAACTACGAGCAGTACTTC
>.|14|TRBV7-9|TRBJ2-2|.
CASRRMGDTGELFF
TGTGCCAGCAGGCGGATGGGGGACACCGGGGAGCTGTTTTTT
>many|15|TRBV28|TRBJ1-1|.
CASSPMYIMNTEAFF
TGTGCCAGCAGTCCAATGTATATCATGAACACTGAAGCTTTCTTT
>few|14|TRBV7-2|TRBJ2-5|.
CASSSRRWQETQYF
TGTGCCAGCAGCTCCCGGAGGTGGCAAGAGACCCAGTACTTC
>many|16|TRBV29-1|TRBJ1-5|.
CSANIGGRPGDQPQHF
TGCAGCGCTAACATCGGCGGTCGCCCCGGTGATCAGCCCCAGCATTTT
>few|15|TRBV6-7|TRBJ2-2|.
CASSYQGLRAGELFF
TGTGCCAGCAGTTACCAGGGGCTCAGGGCCGGGGAGCTGTTTTTT
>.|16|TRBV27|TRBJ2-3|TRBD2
CASSGNSGRASDTQYF
TGTGCCAGCAGTGGAAATAGCGGGAGGGCTTCAGATACGCAGTATTTT
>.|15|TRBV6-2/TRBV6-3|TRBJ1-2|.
CASNAGGGPNYGYTF
TGTGCCAGCAACGCGGGCGGGGGTCCTAACTATGGCTACACCTTC
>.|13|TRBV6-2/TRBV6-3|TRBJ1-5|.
CASSRSTGLPQHF
TGTGCCAGCAGCCGCTCAACAGGGCTGCCCCAGCATTTT
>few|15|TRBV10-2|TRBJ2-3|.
CASSGLGIGADTQYF
TGCGCCAGCAGTGGGTTGGGGATCGGTGCAGATACGCAGTATTTT
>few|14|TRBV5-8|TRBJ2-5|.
CASSSKKIQETQYF
TGTGCCAGCAGCTCCAAGAAAATCCAAGAGACCCAGTACTTC
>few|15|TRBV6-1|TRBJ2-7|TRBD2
CASSETSGAIFEQYF
TGTGCCAGCAGTGAGACGAGCGGGGCGATTTTTGAGCAGTACTTC
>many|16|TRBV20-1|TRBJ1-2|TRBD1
CSARGFGQGEDYGYTF
TGCAGTGCTAGAGGATTTGGACAGGGAGAAGACTATGGCTACACCTTC
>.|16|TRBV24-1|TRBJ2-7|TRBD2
CATSEPGLAGVDEQYF
TGTGCCACCAGTGAACCGGGACTAGCGGGAGTTGATGAGCAGTACTTC
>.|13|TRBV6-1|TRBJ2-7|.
CASKGLQTYEQYF
TGTGCCAGCAAAGGGCTGCAGACCTACGAGCAGTACTTC
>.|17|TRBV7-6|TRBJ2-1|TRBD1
CASSPFRDRGLKNEQFF
TGTGCCAGCAGCCCATTCCGGGACAGGGGGCTTAAGAATGAGCAGTTCTTC
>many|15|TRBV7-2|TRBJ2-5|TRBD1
CASSLIGRGQETQYF
TGTGCCAGCAGCTTAATAGGCAGGGGGCAAGAGACCCAGTACTTC
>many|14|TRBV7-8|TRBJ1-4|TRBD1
CASSVDRVNEKLFF
TGTGCCAGCAGCGTGGACAGGGTGAATGAAAAACTGTTTTTT
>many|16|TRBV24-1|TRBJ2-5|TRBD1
CATSDSGTGSEETQYF
TGTGCCACCAGTGATTCCGGGACAGGGTCGGAAGAGACCCAGTACTTC
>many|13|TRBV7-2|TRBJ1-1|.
CASNIAYNTEAFF
TGTGCCAGCAACATCGCCTACAACACTGAAGCTTTCTTT
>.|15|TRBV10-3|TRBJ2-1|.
CAMGGEIGSYNEQFF
TGTGCCATGGGTGGAGAGATAGGTTCCTACAATGAGCAGTTCTTC
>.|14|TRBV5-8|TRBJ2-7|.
CASSLAWPSYEQYF
TGTGCCAGCAGCTTGGCCTGGCCCTCCTACGAGCAGTACTTC
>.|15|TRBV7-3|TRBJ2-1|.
CASSLGDRAYNEQFF
TGTGCCAGCAGCTTGGGCGACAGAGCCTACAATGAGCAGTTCTTC
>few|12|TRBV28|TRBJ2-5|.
CASSSSTETQYF
TGTGCCAGCAGTTCCTCAACAGAGACCCAGTACTTC
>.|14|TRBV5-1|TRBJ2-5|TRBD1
CASSLADRGETQYF
TGCGCCAGCAGCTTGGCGGACAGGGGAGAGACCCAGTACTTC
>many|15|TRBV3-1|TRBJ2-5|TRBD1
CASSRNRGRGETQYF
TGTGCCAGCAGCCGCAACAGGGGGCGGGGGGAGACCCAGTACTTC
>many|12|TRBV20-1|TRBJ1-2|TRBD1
CSAHRGQSGYTF
TGCAGTGCCCACAGGGGGCAAAGTGGCTACACCTTC
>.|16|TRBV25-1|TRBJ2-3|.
CASSGVRGGGPDTQYF
TGTGCCAGCAGTGGGGTTCGGGGCGGGGGCCCAGATACGCAGTATTTT
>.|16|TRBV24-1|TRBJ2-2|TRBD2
CATSDPGGASAGELFF
TGTGCCACCAGTGACCCGGGAGGGGCGTCGGCCGGGGAGCTGTTTTTT
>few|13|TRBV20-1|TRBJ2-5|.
CSARLGARETQYF
TGCAGTGCTAGACTCGGGGCTCGGGAGACCCAGTACTTC
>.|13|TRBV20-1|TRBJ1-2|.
CSAIGQPNYGYTF
TGCAGTGCAATCGGACAGCCTAACTATGGCTACACCTTC
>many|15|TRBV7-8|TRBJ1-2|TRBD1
CASSPRQGSDYGYTF
TGTGCCAGCAGCCCCCGACAGGGGAGCGACTATGGCTACACCTTC
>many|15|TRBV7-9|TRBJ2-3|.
CASSSSFRGTDTQYF
TGTGCCAGCAGCTCAAGTTTCAGGGGCACAGATACGCAGTATTTT
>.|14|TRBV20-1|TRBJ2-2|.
CSAAFEGNTGELFF
TGCAGTGCAGCATTCGAGGGGAACACCGGGGAGCTGTTTTTT
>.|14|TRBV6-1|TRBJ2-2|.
CASAGTSNTGELFF
TGTGCCAGCGCCGGGACGTCGAACACCGGGGAGCTGTTTTTT
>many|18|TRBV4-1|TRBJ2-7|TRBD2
CASSVKRLTSGSSYEQYF
TGCGCCAGCAGCGTTAAAAGACTGACTAGCGGTAGCTCCTACGAGCAGTACTTC
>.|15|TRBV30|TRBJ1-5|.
CAWSPKQGGNQPQHF
TGTGCCTGGAGTCCAAAACAGGGTGGCAATCAGCCCCAGCATTTT
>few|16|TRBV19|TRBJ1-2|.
CASSSGPATLNYGYTF
TGTGCCAGTAGTTCGGGGCCCGCTACACTTAACTATGGCTACACCTTC
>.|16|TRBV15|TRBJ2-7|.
CATSADGVNSPYEQYF
TGTGCCACCAGCGCCGACGGGGTAAACAGTCCCTACGAGCAGTACTTC
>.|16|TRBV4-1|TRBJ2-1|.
CASSQNGGFSYNEQFF
TGCGCCAGCAGCCAAAACGGGGGCTTCTCCTACAATGAGCAGTTCTTC
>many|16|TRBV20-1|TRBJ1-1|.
CSARSGGIAGNTEAFF
TGCAGTGCTCGGTCGGGGGGTATTGCAGGGAACACTGAAGCTTTCTTT
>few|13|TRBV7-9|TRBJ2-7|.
CASSFATNYEQYF
TGTGCCAGCAGCTTCGCGACTAACTACGAGCAGTACTTC
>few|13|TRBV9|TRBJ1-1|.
CASSVGGNAEAFF
TGTGCCAGCAGCGTAGGAGGGAACGCTGAAGCTTTCTTT
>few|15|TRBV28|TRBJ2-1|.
CASSLWGEIDNEQFF
TGTGCCAGCAGTTTATGGGGGGAGATAGACAATGAGCAGTTCTTC
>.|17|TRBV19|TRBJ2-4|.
CASSILPEKIAKNIQYF
TGTGCCAGTAGTATTTTACCTGAAAAAATAGCCAAAAACATTCAGTACTTC
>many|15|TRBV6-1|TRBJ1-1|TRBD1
CASRRVQGPNTEAFF
TGTGCCAGCAGGAGGGTACAGGGGCCGAACACTGAAGCTTTCTTT
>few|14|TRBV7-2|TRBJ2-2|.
CASSSGGNTGELFF
TGTGCCAGCAGCTCAGGCGGGAACACCGGGGAGCTGTTTTTT